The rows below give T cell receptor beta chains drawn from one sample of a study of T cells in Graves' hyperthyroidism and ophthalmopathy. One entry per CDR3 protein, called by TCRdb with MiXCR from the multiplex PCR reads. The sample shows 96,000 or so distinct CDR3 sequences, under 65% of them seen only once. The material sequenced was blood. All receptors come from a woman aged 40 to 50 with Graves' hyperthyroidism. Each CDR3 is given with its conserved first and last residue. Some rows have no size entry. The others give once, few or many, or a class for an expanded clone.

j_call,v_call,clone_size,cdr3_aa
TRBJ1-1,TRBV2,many,CASRKDSQGGAFF
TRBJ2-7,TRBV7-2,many,CASSPPWVGRVYEQYF
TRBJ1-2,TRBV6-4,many,CASSESRGLRYGYTF
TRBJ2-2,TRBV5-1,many,CASGQGQGPTGELFF
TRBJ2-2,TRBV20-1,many,CSASGGTSGTSNTGELFF
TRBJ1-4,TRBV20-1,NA,CSARDRVNEKLFF
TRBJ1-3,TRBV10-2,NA,CASSDQASGNTIYF
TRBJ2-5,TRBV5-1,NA,CASSLGRQGRAQYF
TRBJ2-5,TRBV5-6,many,CASSPQSGTLETQYF
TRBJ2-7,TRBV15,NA,CATSSARGGGQYF
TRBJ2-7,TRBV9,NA,CASSQGWGSYEQYF
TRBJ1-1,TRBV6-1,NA,CASSSDGDRVAFF
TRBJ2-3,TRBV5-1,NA,CASSLATNGGTDTQYF
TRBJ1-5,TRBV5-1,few,CASSPRQGGQPQHF
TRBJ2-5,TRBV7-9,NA,CASSWGAVGETQYF
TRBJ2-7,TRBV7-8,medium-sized,CASSLGGNPTYEQYF
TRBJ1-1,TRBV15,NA,CATSSSGTGFTEAFF
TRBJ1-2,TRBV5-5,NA,CASSLVSGGGYGYTF
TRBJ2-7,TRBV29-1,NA,CSVAGSGRASYEQYF
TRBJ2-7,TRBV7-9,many,CASSFYDGYEQYF
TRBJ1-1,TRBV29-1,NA,CSVGQGGTEAFF
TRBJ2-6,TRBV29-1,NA,CSVAPGQGANVLTF
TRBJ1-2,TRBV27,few,CASSSTGGSYGYTF
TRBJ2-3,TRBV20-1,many,CSAVGVMRNTQYF
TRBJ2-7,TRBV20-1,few,CSARAGTGDNEQYF
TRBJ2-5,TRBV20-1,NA,CSATLAGHQETQYF
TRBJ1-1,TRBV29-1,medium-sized,CSVGRPSTEAFF
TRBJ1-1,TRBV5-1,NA,CASSLNRDRVAFF
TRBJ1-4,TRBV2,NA,CASSDRGTADEKLFF
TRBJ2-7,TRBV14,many,CASQPGQSSYEQYF
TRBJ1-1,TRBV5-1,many,CASSASGQGIEAFF
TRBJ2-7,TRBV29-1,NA,CSVGDPYEQYF
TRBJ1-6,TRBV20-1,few,CSARTPGQKYNSPLHF
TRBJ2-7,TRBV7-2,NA,CASSSYGSSTPAYEQYF
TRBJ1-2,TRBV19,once,CASNTGQGLYGYTF
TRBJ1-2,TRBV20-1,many,CSAPSGGGYGYTF